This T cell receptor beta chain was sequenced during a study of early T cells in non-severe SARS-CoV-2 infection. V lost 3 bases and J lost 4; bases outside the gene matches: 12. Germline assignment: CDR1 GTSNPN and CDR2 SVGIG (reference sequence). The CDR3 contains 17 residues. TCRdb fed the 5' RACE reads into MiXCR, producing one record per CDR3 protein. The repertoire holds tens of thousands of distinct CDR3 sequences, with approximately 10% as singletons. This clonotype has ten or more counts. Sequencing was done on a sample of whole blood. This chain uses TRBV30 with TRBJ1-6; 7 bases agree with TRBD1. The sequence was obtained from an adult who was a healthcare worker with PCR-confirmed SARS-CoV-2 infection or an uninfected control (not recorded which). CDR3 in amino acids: CAWSVAAGTVYNSPLHF. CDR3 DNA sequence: TGTGCCTGGAGCGTCGCCGCCGGGACAGTGTATAATTCACCCCTCCACTTT.